This T cell receptor beta chain originates from a study of shared clonotypes between healthy human individuals. Study-wide points: Tissue TCR repertoires likely differ from these blood-only repertoires. Since donors were few, the genetic and exposure-history diversity represented was limited.

Data came from immunoSEQ multiplex PCR; TCRdb stores just in-frame clones and leaves some out. The data show under 2,500,000 clones, approximately 94% seen once. With 1 base removed from V and 1 base from J, the gap between germline ends came to 7 bases. The CDR3 is 14 amino acids. CDR1 is SGHTA, CDR2 FQGNSA, per germline. Concerning this clone itself: Its antigen remains unidentified.

The TCR originated in a man aged 18 to 30 in good health. V and J are TRBV7-2 and TRBJ2-5; D gene unclear. Sequencing was carried out using naive CD4+ T cells sorted from blood. Subset described: CD45RA+ positively selected. CDR3 protein: CASSLVYSQETQYF. The CDR3 coding sequence is TGTGCCAGCAGCTTAGTGTACAGCCAAGAGACCCAGTACTTC. The entire variable domain, with the rest obtained from reference TRBV7-2 and TRBJ2-5, is as follows: GAGVSQSPSNKVTEKGKDVELRCDPISGHTALYWYRQSLGQGLEFLIYFQGNSAPDKSGLPSDRFSAERTGGSVSTLTIQRTQQEDSAVYLCASSLVYSQETQYFGPGTRLLVL.